The sequence of this T cell receptor (beta chain) was determined in a study of blood T cell repertoires in COVID-19. Study at large: The United States, Italy and Spain were the sources of the acute and convalescent COVID-19 samples.

The authors' processing: Researchers report that nucleated cell counts were estimated from reference gene primer amplification. Clones were read by immunoSEQ multiplex PCR, and TCRdb kept only the in-frame ones, dropping some. That table furnishes V, J and clone size, whereas the DNA furnished D and trimming. Counted here are some 280,000 clones, under 90% occurring once; the ten biggest clones make up 0.9% to 1%. The CDR3 extends over 13 amino acids. The germline CDR1 and CDR2 sequences are SGDLS and YYNGEE. Trimming took 0 bases from V and 3 from J, leaving 5 bases between them. The receptor was isolated from a woman aged 40-49 years who had recovered from COVID-19. Sequencing was done on a sample of peripheral blood. The rearrangement joins TRBV9 to TRBJ2-3; D remains unclear. Here the CDR3 DNA reads TGTGCCAGCAGCGTAGCTGTAACAGATACGCAGTATTTT. Amino acids: CASSVAVTDTQYF.